The T cell receptor (beta chain) described here comes from a study of a mutant IDH1 vaccine in newly diagnosed glioma. Germline trimming cut 1 base from V and 8 bases from J; bases unmatched to any gene: 13. Germline-derived CDR1 and CDR2 are MNHNS and SASEGT. The CDR3 is 16 residues long. About this clone itself: The target antigen is unknown.

Time point indicated: week 23, last vaccination. In every dose of vaccine, 300 ug of mutant IDH1 20-mer peptide was given alongside topical imiquimod. Regarding the study as a whole: Across multiple MHC alleles, approximately 93% of patients had vaccine-induced responses.

Assay: immunoSEQ multiplex PCR; the TCRdb copy retains only in-frame clones and omits some. This table has about 43,000 clones, about 88% appearing once. The receptor comes from a woman younger than 35 with glioma. Some clones in this sample may be carry-over from other donors' samples. The J gene is TRBJ1-1, the V gene TRBV6-1; 7 bases align to TRBD1. Sample: PBMCs, taken from a glioma patient whose treatment included an IDH1 peptide vaccine. The CDR3 region has the DNA TGTGCCAGCAGTGAAGAAGAGGGGAAGGGGGCCCCAGAAGCTTTCTTT. It encodes CASSEEEGKGAPEAFF.